These T cell receptor beta chains were read from a single sample in a study of cytomegalovirus exposure and HLA in healthy donors. TCRdb keeps only in-frame clones here, not all; method: immunoSEQ multiplex PCR. The sample holds about 120,000 clones, about 83% seen once. The sequenced sample was PBMCs. The source of these receptors is a female donor in good health and CMV-seronegative. Both conserved end residues are part of each CDR3. The order of the fields is CDR3 protein, J gene, V gene.

cdr3_aa: CASSPQGRDAHGYTF; j_call: TRBJ1-2; v_call: TRBV9
cdr3_aa: CASSLWRDQPQHF; j_call: TRBJ1-5; v_call: TRBV7-2
cdr3_aa: CASSRDQETQYF; j_call: TRBJ2-5; v_call: TRBV11-1
cdr3_aa: CASSLDRGDSYEQYF; j_call: TRBJ2-7; v_call: TRBV7-2
cdr3_aa: CASSQAGGRYEQYF; j_call: TRBJ2-7; v_call: TRBV4-3
cdr3_aa: CASLTSGGADTQYF; j_call: TRBJ2-3; v_call: TRBV6-1
cdr3_aa: CASSQPTGEGNTIYF; j_call: TRBJ1-3; v_call: TRBV7-6
cdr3_aa: CASSSLTGSEQYF; j_call: TRBJ2-7; v_call: TRBV6-5
cdr3_aa: CASSESSVQDEAFF; j_call: TRBJ1-1; v_call: TRBV2
cdr3_aa: CASSDQGALPRYGYTF; j_call: TRBJ1-2; v_call: TRBV5-1
cdr3_aa: CASSLVPGGSRTGELFF; j_call: TRBJ2-2; v_call: TRBV5-1
cdr3_aa: CASSLTGDGYTF; j_call: TRBJ1-2; v_call: TRBV7-8
cdr3_aa: CASSAGVARGQETQYF; j_call: TRBJ2-5; v_call: TRBV2
cdr3_aa: CASSSRGTSGDQETQYF; j_call: TRBJ2-5; v_call: TRBV27
cdr3_aa: CASSESGMTGANVLTF; j_call: TRBJ2-6; v_call: TRBV6-1